What follows is one T cell receptor beta chain and its context. Data came from immunoSEQ multiplex PCR; TCRdb stores just in-frame clones and leaves some out. Here the sample spans about 200,000 clones, around nine tenths being singletons. These data originate in a study of blood T cell repertoires in COVID-19. Trimming removed 0 bases at V and 9 bases at J, with 8 bases between. The CDR3 length is 12 residues. The germline gives CDR1 SGHAT, CDR2 FQNNGV. Sequencing input: PBMCs or T cells enriched from blood (not recorded which). The J gene is TRBJ1-2, the V gene TRBV11-2; D remains unclear. The sequence derives from a woman aged 25 to 39 with acute COVID-19. CDR3 in amino acids: CASSLDAARYTF. In nucleotides, the CDR3 is TGTGCCAGCAGCTTAGATGCAGCGCGCTACACCTTC.